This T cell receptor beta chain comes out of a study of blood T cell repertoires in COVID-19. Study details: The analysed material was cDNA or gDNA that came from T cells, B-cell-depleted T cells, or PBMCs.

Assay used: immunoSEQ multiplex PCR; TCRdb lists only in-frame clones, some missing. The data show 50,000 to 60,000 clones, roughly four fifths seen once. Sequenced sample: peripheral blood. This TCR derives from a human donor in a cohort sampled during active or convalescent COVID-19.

The CDR3 nucleotides read TGCGCCAGCAGTTTAGCGGGGGGGCCGGAGACCCAGTACTTC. Translating gives CASSLAGGPETQYF. This chain connects TRBV5-1 to TRBJ2-5; 11 nucleotides agree with TRBD2. The trim removed 5 bases at V and 5 bases at J, leaving 5 bases unmatched. There are 14 residues in the CDR3. CDR1 and CDR2 (germline): SGHRS, YFSETQ.